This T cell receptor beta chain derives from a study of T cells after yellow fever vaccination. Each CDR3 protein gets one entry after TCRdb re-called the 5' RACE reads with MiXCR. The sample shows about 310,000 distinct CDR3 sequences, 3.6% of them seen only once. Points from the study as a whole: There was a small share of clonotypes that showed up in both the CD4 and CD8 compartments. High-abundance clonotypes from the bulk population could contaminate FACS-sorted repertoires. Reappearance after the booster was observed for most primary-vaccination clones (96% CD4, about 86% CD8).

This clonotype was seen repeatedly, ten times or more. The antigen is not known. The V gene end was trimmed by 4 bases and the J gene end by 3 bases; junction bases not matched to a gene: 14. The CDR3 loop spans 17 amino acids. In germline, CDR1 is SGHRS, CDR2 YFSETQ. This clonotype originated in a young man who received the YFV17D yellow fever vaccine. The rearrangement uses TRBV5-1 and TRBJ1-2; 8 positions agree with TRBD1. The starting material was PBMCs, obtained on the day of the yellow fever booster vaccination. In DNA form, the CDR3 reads TGCGCCAGCAGCCCCACGTTTGGACAGGGAAGGCACTATGGCTACACCTTC. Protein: CASSPTFGQGRHYGYTF.